This T cell receptor (beta chain) was obtained from a study of T-cell reconstitution after alpha-beta-depleted transplantation in children. This sample's TCRbeta library carried unique molecular identifier barcodes. TCRdb re-derived calls from the PCR reads in MiXCR, one entry per CDR3 protein. Of 280,000 or so distinct CDR3 sequences in the sample, around 10% were seen once. This clonotype came up many times. Its target is not known. The germline gives CDR1 SGHTA, CDR2 FQGNSA. V shed 5 bases and J 7 bases; nucleotides not matched to a gene: 17. The CDR3 totals 17 residues. Overall study findings and caveats: Some patients showed high day-60 TCRbeta diversity, which derived from surviving recipient T cells and thymic progenitors. By about two months after transplant, alpha-beta T cells reportedly arose from several hundred graft clones that had expanded. From newly produced T cells came most of the T-cell counts and diversity one year after transplant.

Here the sequenced sample was peripheral blood, taken 180 days after TCRalphabeta/CD19-depleted stem cell transplant. V gene TRBV7-2 combines with J gene TRBJ2-1; 7 bases fit TRBD2. The TCR was taken from a male patient aged 2-10 years who had a stem cell transplant for chronic granulomatous disease, so the T cells may come from the graft donor. The CDR3 region is CASSAEIGAGSRNEQFF. Here the CDR3 DNA reads TGTGCCAGCAGCGCTGAAATAGGAGCGGGGAGTAGAAATGAGCAGTTCTTC.